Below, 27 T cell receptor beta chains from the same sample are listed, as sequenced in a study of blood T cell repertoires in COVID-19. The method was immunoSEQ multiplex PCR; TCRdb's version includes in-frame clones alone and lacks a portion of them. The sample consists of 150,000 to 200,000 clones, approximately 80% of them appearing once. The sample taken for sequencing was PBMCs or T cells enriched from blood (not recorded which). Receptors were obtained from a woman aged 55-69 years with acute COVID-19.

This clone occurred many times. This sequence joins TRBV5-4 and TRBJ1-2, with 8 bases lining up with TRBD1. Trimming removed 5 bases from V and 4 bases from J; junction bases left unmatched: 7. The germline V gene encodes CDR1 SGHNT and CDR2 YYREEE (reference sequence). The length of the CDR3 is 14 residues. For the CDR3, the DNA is TGTGCCAGCAGATTAACAGGGGGGGCCTATGGCTACACCTTC. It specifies CASRLTGGAYGYTF.

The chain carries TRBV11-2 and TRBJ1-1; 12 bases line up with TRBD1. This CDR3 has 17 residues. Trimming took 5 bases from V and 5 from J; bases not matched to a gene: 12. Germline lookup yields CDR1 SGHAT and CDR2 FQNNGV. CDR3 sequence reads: CASSLGTGGRTWTEAFF. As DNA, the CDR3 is TGTGCCAGCAGCCTTGGGACAGGGGGCCGTACTTGGACTGAAGCTTTCTTT.

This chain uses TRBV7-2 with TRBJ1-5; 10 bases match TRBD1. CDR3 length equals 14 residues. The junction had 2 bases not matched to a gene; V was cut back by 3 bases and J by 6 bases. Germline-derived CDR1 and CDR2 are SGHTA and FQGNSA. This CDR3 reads CASSFGQGGQPQHF. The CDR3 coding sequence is TGTGCCAGCAGCTTCGGACAGGGGGGTCAGCCCCAGCATTTT.

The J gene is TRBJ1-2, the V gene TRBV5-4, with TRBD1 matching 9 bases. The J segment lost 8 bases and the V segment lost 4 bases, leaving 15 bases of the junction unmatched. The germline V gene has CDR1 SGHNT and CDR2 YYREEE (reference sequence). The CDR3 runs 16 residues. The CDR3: CASSALGTGNLGGYTF. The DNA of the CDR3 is TGTGCCAGCAGCGCCCTGGGGACAGGGAATCTAGGGGGCTACACCTTC.

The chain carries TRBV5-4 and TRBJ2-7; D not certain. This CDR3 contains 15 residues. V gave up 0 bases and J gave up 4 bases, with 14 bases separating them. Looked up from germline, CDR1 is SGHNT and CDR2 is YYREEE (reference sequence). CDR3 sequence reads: CASSLVASSSYEQYF. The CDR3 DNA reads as TGTGCCAGCAGCTTGGTGGCCTCTAGTTCTTACGAGCAGTACTTC.

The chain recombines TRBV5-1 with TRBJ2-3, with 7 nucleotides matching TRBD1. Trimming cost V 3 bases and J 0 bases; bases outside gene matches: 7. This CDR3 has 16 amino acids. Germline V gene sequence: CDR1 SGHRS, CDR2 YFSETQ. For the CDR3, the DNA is TGCGCCAGCAGCTGGGGGACAGCAGAGAGCACAGATACGCAGTATTTT. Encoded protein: CASSWGTAESTDTQYF.

This chain's CDR3 is CASSLTGQVQETQYF. CDR3 sequence (DNA): TGTGCCAGCAGCTTGACCGGACAGGTACAAGAGACCCAGTACTTC. This chain links TRBV9 with TRBJ2-5; TRBD1 aligns across 7 bases. V trimming: 4 bases; J trimming: 2 bases; junction bases outside the gene matches: 8. The CDR3 is 15 residues long. Germline loops: CDR1 SGDLS, CDR2 YYNGEE.

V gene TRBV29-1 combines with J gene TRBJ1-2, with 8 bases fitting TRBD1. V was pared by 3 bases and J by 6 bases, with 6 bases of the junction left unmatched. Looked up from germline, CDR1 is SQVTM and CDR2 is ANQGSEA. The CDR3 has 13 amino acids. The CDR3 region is CSVEVQGANGYTF. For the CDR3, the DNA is TGCAGCGTTGAGGTCCAGGGGGCGAATGGCTACACCTTC. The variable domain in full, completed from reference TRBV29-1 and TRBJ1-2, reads SAVISQKPSRDICQRGTSLTIQCQVDSQVTMMFWYRQQPGQSLTLIATANQGSEATYESGFVIDKFPISRPNLTFSTLTVSNMSPEDSSIYLCSVEVQGANGYTFGSGTRLTVV.

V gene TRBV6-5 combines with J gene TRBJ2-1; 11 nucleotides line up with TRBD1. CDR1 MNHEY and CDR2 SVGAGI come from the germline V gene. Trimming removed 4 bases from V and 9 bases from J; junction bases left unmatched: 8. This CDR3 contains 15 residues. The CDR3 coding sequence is TGTGCCAGCAGTTGGTTGGGACAGGGGGTGGGTGAGCAGTTCTTC. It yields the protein CASSWLGQGVGEQFF.

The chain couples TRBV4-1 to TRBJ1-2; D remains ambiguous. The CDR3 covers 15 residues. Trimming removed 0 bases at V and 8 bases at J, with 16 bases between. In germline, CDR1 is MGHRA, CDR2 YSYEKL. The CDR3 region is CASSQDLGVREGYTF. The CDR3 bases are TGCGCCAGCAGCCAAGATCTCGGGGTCCGGGAGGGCTACACCTTC.

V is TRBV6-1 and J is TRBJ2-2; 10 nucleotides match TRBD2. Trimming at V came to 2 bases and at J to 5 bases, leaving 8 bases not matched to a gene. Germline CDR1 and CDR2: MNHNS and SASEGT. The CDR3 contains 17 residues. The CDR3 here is CASSELGWGLATGELFF. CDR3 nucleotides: TGTGCCAGCAGTGAATTAGGGTGGGGACTAGCGACCGGGGAGCTGTTTTTT.

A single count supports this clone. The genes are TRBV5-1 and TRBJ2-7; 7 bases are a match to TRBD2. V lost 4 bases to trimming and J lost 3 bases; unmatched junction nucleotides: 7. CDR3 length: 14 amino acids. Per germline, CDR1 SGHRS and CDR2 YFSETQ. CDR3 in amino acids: CASSTRDYYYEQYF. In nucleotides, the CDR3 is TGCGCCAGCAGCACCAGGGACTACTACTACGAGCAGTACTTC.

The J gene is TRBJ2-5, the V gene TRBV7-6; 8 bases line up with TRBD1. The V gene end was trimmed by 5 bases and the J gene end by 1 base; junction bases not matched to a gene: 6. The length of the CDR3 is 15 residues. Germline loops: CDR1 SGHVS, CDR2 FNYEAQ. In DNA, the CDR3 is TGTGCCAGCAGCGCGGGACAGGAGATCCAAGAGACCCAGTACTTC. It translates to CASSAGQEIQETQYF.

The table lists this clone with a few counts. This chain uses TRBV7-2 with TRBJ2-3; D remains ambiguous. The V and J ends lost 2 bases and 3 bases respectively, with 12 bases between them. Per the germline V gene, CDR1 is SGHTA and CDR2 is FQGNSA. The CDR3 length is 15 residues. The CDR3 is CASSLHGSLTDTQYF. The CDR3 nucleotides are TGTGCCAGCAGCTTACACGGGTCTCTAACAGATACGCAGTATTTT.

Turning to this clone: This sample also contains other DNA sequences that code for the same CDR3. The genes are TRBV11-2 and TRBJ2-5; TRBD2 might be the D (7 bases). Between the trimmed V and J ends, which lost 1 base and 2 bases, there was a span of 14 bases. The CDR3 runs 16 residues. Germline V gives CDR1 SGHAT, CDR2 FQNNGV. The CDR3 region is CASSLVGGGRQETQYF. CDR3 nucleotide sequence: TGTGCCAGCAGCTTAGTGGGGGGGGGCCGACAAGAGACCCAGTACTTC.

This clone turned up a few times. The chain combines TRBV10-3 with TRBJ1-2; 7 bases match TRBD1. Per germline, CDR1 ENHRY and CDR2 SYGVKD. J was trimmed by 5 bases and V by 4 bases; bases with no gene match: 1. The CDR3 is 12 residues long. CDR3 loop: CAISGQGYGYTF. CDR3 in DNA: TGTGCCATCAGTGGACAGGGTTATGGCTACACCTTC.

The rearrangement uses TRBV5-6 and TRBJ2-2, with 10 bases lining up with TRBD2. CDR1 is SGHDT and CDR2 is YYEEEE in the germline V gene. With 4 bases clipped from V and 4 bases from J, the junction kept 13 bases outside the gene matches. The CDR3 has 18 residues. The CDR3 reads CASSTLVGTSVGTGELFF. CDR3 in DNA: TGTGCCAGCAGCACGCTGGTAGGGACTAGCGTCGGCACCGGGGAGCTGTTTTTT.

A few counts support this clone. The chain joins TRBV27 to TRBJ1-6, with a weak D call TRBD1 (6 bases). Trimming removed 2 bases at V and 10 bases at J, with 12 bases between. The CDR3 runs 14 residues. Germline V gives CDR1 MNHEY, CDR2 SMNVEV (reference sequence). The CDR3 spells CASSLGAQGSPLHF. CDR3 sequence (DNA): TGTGCCAGCAGTTTAGGGGCACAGGGATCACCCCTCCACTTT.

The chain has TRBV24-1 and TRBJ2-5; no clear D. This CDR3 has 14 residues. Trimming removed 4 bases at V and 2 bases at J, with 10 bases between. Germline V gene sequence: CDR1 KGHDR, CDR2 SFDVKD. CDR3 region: CATSEAVQQETQYF. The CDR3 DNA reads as TGTGCCACCAGTGAGGCTGTTCAACAAGAGACCCAGTACTTC.

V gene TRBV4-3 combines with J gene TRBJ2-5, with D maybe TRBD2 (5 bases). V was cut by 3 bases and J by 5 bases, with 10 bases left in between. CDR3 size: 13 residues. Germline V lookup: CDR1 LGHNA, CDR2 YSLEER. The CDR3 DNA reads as TGCGCCAGCAGCCACGAACTAGTCGAGACCCAGTACTTC. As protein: CASSHELVETQYF.

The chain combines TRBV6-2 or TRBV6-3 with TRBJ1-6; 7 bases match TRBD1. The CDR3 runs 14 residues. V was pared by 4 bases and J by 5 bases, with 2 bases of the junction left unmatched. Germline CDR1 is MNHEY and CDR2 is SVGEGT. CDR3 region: CASSSTGNNSPLHF. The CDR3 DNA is TGTGCCAGCAGTTCGACAGGGAATAATTCACCCCTCCACTTT.

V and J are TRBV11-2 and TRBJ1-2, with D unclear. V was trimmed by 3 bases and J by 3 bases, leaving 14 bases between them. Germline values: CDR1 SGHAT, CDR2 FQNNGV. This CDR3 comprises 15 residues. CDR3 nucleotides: TGTGCCAGCAGCTTCGCGCGTGGGCTGGACTATGGCTACACCTTC. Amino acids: CASSFARGLDYGYTF.

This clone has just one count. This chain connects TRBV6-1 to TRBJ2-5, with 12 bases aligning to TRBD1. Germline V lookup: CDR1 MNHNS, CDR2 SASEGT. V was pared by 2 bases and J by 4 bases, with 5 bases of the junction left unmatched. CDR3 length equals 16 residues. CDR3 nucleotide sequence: TGTGCCAGCAGTGAATCAGCGGGACAGGGGGCAGAGACCCAGTACTTC. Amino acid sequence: CASSESAGQGAETQYF.

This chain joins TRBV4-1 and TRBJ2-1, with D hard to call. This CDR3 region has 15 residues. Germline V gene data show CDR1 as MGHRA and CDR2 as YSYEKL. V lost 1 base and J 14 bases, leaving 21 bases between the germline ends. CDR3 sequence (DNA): TGCGCCAGCAGCCAAGGGCCAGTGCAATCCCCTCTCGAGTTCTTC. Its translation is CASSQGPVQSPLEFF.

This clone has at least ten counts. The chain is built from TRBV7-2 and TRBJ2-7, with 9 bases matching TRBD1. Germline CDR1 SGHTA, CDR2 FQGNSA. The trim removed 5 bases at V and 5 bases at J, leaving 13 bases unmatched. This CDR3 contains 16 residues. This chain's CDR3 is CASSRFPGQGLNEQYV. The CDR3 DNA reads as TGTGCCAGCAGCCGCTTCCCGGGACAGGGTTTAAACGAGCAGTACGTC.

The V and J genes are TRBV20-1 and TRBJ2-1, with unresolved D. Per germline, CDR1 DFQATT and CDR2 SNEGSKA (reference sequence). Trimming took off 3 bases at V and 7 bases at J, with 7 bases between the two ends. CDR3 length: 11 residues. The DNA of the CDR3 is TGCAGTGCTAGCCCCCATAATGAGCAGTTCTTC. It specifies CSASPHNEQFF.

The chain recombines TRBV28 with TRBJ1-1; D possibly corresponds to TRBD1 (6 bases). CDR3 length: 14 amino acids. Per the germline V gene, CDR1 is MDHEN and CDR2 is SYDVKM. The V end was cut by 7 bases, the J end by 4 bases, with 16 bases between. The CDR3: CASKLQGTGTEAFF. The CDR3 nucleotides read TGTGCCAGCAAACTGCAGGGGACGGGCACTGAAGCTTTCTTT.